This T cell receptor beta chain was obtained from a study of CD8 T cells in ankylosing spondylitis. Study-level points and caveats: The disease-linked clones had a CD8+ phenotype and low blood frequencies. According to the report, clones linked to the disease were significantly enriched in matched synovial fluid samples taken from ankylosing spondylitis patients.

There are many counts of this clonotype. Its antigen remains unknown. This CDR3 contains 12 residues. Per germline, CDR1 SGHDT and CDR2 YYEEEE. The germline V and J ends were trimmed by 3 bases and 7 bases, with 8 bases remaining between them. The authors made TCR beta libraries by quantitative 5'-RACE with molecular barcodes. TCRdb itself ran the 5' RACE reads through MiXCR, one entry per CDR3 protein. The sample records just over 350,000 distinct CDR3 sequences, 20% being singletons. The genes are TRBV5-6 and TRBJ2-1; a weak D match, TRBD1 (6 bases). Sequenced sample: blood, either unsorted or a sorted T cell fraction (not recorded which). This TCR was recovered from a male donor with ankylosing spondylitis or in good health (not recorded which). CDR3 DNA sequence: TGTGCCAGCAGCTACCAGGGGAATGAGCAGTTCTTC. Protein: CASSYQGNEQFF. Together with reference TRBV5-6 and TRBJ2-1, the CDR3 gives the full variable domain: DAGVTQSPTHLIKTRGQQVTLRCSPKSGHDTVSWYQQALGQGPQFIFQYYEEEERQRGNFPDRFSGHQFPNYSSELNVNALLLGDSALYLCASSYQGNEQFFGPGTRLTVL.